A selection of T cell receptor beta chains follows, all from one sample in a study of blood T cell repertoires in COVID-19. Profiled with immunoSEQ multiplex PCR; TCRdb holds only in-frame clones, not every one. The data contain roughly 86,000 clones, more than 75% of them seen just once; the ten biggest clones take up approximately 5%. Sequenced sample: peripheral blood. Receptor source: a man aged 45-65 years with active or convalescent COVID-19. CDR3s leave out the opening cysteine and the closing phenylalanine or tryptophan. The order of the fields is V gene, CDR3 protein.

>TRBV4-3
ASSQDTGVGEQF
>TRBV4-3
ASSQGVPTVSGANVLT
>TRBV9
ASSPDRGRPYEQY
>TRBV28
ASSLSAGMVSSY
>TRBV7-2
ASSSLAGGTYEQY
>TRBV6-6
ASSYQGPMGNSPLH
>TRBV7-9
ASSFFGSGANVLT
>TRBV6-6
ASSYSRGSEQY
>TRBV20-1
SASGGGPNDEQF
>TRBV15
ATSSPRLAGTGELF
>TRBV7-8
ASSLRARDNQPQH
>TRBV19
ASSMAGANPNEQF
>TRBV4-2
ASSQGRQENANTEAF
>TRBV28
ASSWGQRPNIQY
>TRBV4-3
ASSQDRAGTYEQY
>TRBV5-1
ASSLTSGVNTGELF
>TRBV28
ASTKGDHSGGYT
>TRBV6-2/TRBV6-3
ASSVRRSRTYEQY
>TRBV25-1
ASKTGPGASTDTQY
>TRBV2
ASNLAGLTGELF
>TRBV7-6
ASSPGTGALTGELF
>TRBV6-5
ASSYSRDGLGTQY
>TRBV4-3
ASSQGSTGGQVSQF
>TRBV6-5
ASSLGQNYGYT
>TRBV6-2/TRBV6-3
ASSYVPGGEETQY
>TRBV5-1
ASRTSDSYNEQF
>TRBV29-1
SAPQGNYGYT
>TRBV6-5
ASSYSLDRRNSPLH
>TRBV25-1
ASSEDVGTRPY
>TRBV3-1/TRBV3-2
ASSHSYNEQF
>TRBV5-1
ASSSTGELNTEAF
>TRBV5-1
ASSLATGSHEQY
>TRBV2
ASSWTGDSQPQH
>TRBV19
ASSWRGTDDTQY
>TRBV19
ASRAGTGGSYEQY
>TRBV11-2
ASSFVGGAYEQY
>TRBV5-4
ASSLATGGEQY
>TRBV5-1
ASTRQGPGETQY
>TRBV4-1
ASSQDPGGVTYNEQF
>TRBV6-5
ASSYSGAGQETQY
>TRBV4-1
ASSQERTGGVSGANVLT
>TRBV28
ASSTDWGGQY
>TRBV4-1
ASSQDIPTATYNEQF
>TRBV4-1
ASSQEGGGQFYNEQF
>TRBV5-1
ASSLAGGAAGNTIY
>TRBV2
ASNPRTGRSEQF
>TRBV7-6
ASSLGLDTQY
>TRBV24-1
ATSSGVSYNEQF
>TRBV5-1
ASSPTGTEAF
>TRBV28
ASSPHDRVQPQH
>TRBV2
ASRLTGNSPLH
>TRBV5-1
ASSGGQGASPLH
>TRBV6-2/TRBV6-3
ASSGVTGGPGNSPLH
>TRBV4-1
ASSQEGSSNTGELF
>TRBV30
AWSTVKGYT
>TRBV5-5
ASRIGTGAKSTGELF
>TRBV2
ASRATAMNTEAF
>TRBV19
ASMGQGWYEQY